Listed here are 22 T cell receptor beta chains from one sample, sequenced in a study of blood T cell repertoires in COVID-19 (dated by TCRdb to about 2020). The method behind the library was the immunoSEQ multiplex PCR assay. TCRdb obtained this table from immuneACCESS and retained in-frame rearrangements with V and J assigned. These tables miss some clones; where compared with another copy, unresolved V genes account for less than half of the shortfall, and the remainder is unexplained. Present in this sample are some 220,000 clones, around 84% of which were seen just once. 9.5% to 15% of the sample goes to the ten largest clones. Sequenced input: peripheral blood. The source of these receptors is a human donor in a cohort sampled during active COVID-19.

V is TRBV14 and J is TRBJ2-3; 8 nucleotides agree with TRBD2. CDR3 length: 18 residues. Looked up from germline, CDR1 is SGHDN and CDR2 is FVKESK. V was pared by 4 bases and J by 3 bases, with 15 bases of the junction left unmatched. The CDR3 region has the DNA TGTGCCAGCAGCCGCACAGGCGTCACTAGCGGTAGGACAGATACGCAGTATTTT. Encoded protein: CASSRTGVTSGRTDTQYF. Filled out from reference TRBV14 and TRBJ2-3, the complete variable domain reads EAGVTQFPSHSVIEKGQTVTLRCDPISGHDNLYWYRRVMGKEIKFLLHFVKESKQDESGMPNNRFLAERTGGTYSTLKVQPAELEDSGVYFCASSRTGVTSGRTDTQYFGPGTRLTVL.

This sequence joins TRBV20-1 and TRBJ1-2, with D maybe TRBD1 (5 bases). V lost 3 bases and J 5 bases, leaving 25 bases between the germline ends. CDR3 length: 17 amino acids. Germline V lookup: CDR1 DFQATT, CDR2 SNEGSKA (reference sequence). CDR3 nucleotides: TGCAGTGCTAGTGACAGAGCGGGCAATAGGGTGATTTATGGCTACACCTTC. Its translation is CSASDRAGNRVIYGYTF.

CDR3 sequence reads: CASSIDQGTGRETQYF. The CDR3 DNA sequence: TGTGCCAGTAGTATAGATCAGGGGACAGGGCGGGAGACCCAGTACTTC. This chain joins TRBV19 and TRBJ2-5, with TRBD1 matching over 9 bases. Trimming removed 0 bases from V and 5 bases from J; junction bases left unmatched: 7. In germline, CDR1 is LNHDA, CDR2 SQIVND (reference sequence). This CDR3 region has 16 residues.

The V gene is TRBV5-4, the J gene TRBJ2-7, with 7 bases that match TRBD1. The CDR3 sequence is 16 residues long. The trim removed 2 bases at V and 4 bases at J, leaving 12 bases unmatched. The V gene's germline CDR1 is SGHNT and CDR2 YYREEE (reference sequence). CDR3 sequence: CASSFSTGAILYEQYF. The CDR3 region has the DNA TGTGCCAGCAGCTTTTCCACAGGGGCCATTCTTTACGAGCAGTACTTC.

The chain carries TRBV29-1 and TRBJ1-2; 7 bases are shared with TRBD1. Trimming removed 8 bases from V and 6 bases from J; junction bases left unmatched: 9. From germline, CDR1 is SQVTM and CDR2 ANQGSEA. The CDR3 has 12 residues. The CDR3 bases are TGCAGCCCTCGAGGGGGCGCCCATGGCTACACCTTC. Translating gives CSPRGGAHGYTF. Filled out from reference TRBV29-1 and TRBJ1-2, the complete variable domain reads SAVISQKPSRDICQRGTSLTIQCQVDSQVTMMFWYRQQPGQSLTLIATANQGSEATYESGFVIDKFPISRPNLTFSTLTVSNMSPEDSSIYLCSPRGGAHGYTFGSGTRLTVV.

V and J are TRBV7-8 and TRBJ2-5; D is perhaps TRBD2 (6 bases). V shed 0 bases and J shed 5 bases, with 10 bases lying between them. This CDR3 is 14 amino acids long. From germline, CDR1 is SGHVS and CDR2 FQNEAQ. DNA for the CDR3: TGTGCCAGCAGCTTAGCTACGGGGGATGAGACCCAGTACTTC. This translates into CASSLATGDETQYF.

The V and J genes are TRBV5-1 and TRBJ1-1; D gene unclear. The CDR3 is 11 residues long. CDR1 is SGHRS, CDR2 YFSETQ, per germline. Trimming took off 2 bases at V and 7 bases at J, with 6 bases between the two ends. CDR3 residues: CASSFRHEAFF. Written as DNA, the CDR3 is TGCGCCAGCAGCTTTAGACATGAAGCTTTCTTT.

The genes are TRBV7-9 and TRBJ2-7; D might be TRBD1 (6 bases). CDR1 SEHNR and CDR2 FQNEAQ come from the germline V gene (reference sequence). V was shortened by 4 bases and J by 4 bases, with 8 bases between the two germline ends. The CDR3 extends over 12 amino acids. This chain's CDR3 is CASSYREYEQYF. The CDR3 DNA sequence: TGTGCCAGCAGCTACAGGGAGTACGAGCAGTACTTC.

The chain recombines TRBV20-1 with TRBJ1-6, with D maybe TRBD1 (6 bases). Looked up from germline, CDR1 is DFQATT and CDR2 is SNEGSKA (reference sequence). This CDR3 has 11 amino acids. DNA of the CDR3: TGCAGCTTAACAGGGAATTCACCCCTCCACTTT. Protein: CSLTGNSPLHF.

The gene calls are TRBV4-1 and TRBJ2-1, with D possibly TRBD2 on 6 matching bases. Trimming stripped 1 base from V and 2 bases from J, with 15 bases between. Looked up from germline, CDR1 is MGHRA and CDR2 is YSYEKL. The CDR3 spans 17 residues. Here the CDR3 DNA reads TGCGCCAGCAGCCAAGTTCTCACCGGGAGTGCCTACAATGAGCAGTTCTTC. Translated: CASSQVLTGSAYNEQFF.

This clone was seen a few times. This chain uses TRBV5-1 with TRBJ1-4; 7 bases fit TRBD1. V lost 0 bases, J lost 7 bases, and 3 bases stayed unmatched. This CDR3 comprises 14 residues. The germline V gene has CDR1 SGHRS and CDR2 YFSETQ. The CDR3 sequence is CASSLEGGVEKLFF. CDR3 coding DNA: TGCGCCAGCAGCTTGGAAGGGGGCGTTGAAAAACTGTTTTTT.

This clone occurred a few times. The V gene is TRBV3-1 (or the pseudogene TRBV3-2), the J gene TRBJ1-4; 8 nucleotides agree with TRBD1. The junction had 11 bases not matched to a gene; V was cut back by 4 bases and J by 4 bases. CDR3 size: 17 residues. Germline V gene lookup returns CDR1 LGHDT and CDR2 YNNKEL (reference sequence). DNA of the CDR3: TGTGCCAGCAGCCCGAGGGCCAGGGGGCTAGGTAATGAAAAACTGTTTTTT. It encodes CASSPRARGLGNEKLFF.

This chain joins TRBV2 and TRBJ1-6, with 7 bases aligning to TRBD1. J lost 7 bases, V lost 4 bases, and 7 bases had no gene match. The CDR3 spans 15 residues. The germline gives CDR1 SNHLY, CDR2 FYNNEI. CDR3 DNA sequence: TGTGCCAGCAGTGTTCGACAGGGACAAAATTCACCCCTCCACTTT. As protein: CASSVRQGQNSPLHF.

The gene calls are TRBV7-9 and TRBJ2-7, with 10 bases that match TRBD1. Unmatched junction bases numbered 15, after V lost 3 bases and J lost 4 bases. Looked up from germline, CDR1 is SEHNR and CDR2 is FQNEAQ (reference sequence). This CDR3 contains 18 residues. CDR3 protein: CASSFFRGQGRGFYEQYF. CDR3 DNA sequence: TGTGCCAGCAGCTTTTTCAGGGGACAGGGGCGAGGGTTTTACGAGCAGTACTTC.

J is TRBJ2-3 and V is TRBV5-1, with 8 nucleotides matching TRBD2. The length of the CDR3 is 17 residues. J lost 2 bases, V lost 4 bases, and 12 bases had no gene match. Germline lookup yields CDR1 SGHRS and CDR2 YFSETQ. This chain's CDR3 is CASSLLVVREATDTQYF. The CDR3 nucleotides are TGCGCCAGCAGCCTGCTAGTGGTGCGGGAGGCCACAGATACGCAGTATTTT.

The chain recombines TRBV6-6 with TRBJ2-1; TRBD2 is a possible D gene (7 bases). This CDR3 has 14 residues. Germline loops: CDR1 MNHNY, CDR2 SVGAGI (reference sequence). V shed 6 bases and J shed 5 bases, with 14 bases lying between them. The CDR3 DNA reads TGTGCCAGCAGCCTGGGGGGGCTCAACAATGAGCAGTTCTTC. It is translated as CASSLGGLNNEQFF.

The chain carries TRBV5-1 and TRBJ1-4, with D perhaps matching TRBD1 (6 bases). Germline V CDR1 and CDR2: SGHRS, YFSETQ. Trimming stripped 4 bases from V and 8 bases from J, with 12 bases between. This CDR3 region has 13 residues. CDR3 sequence reads: CASSVRDTEKLFF. In DNA form, the CDR3 reads TGCGCCAGCAGCGTCCGGGACACCGAAAAACTGTTTTTT.

Only a few counts were recorded for this clone. The chain carries TRBV9 and TRBJ1-5; D remains unclear. CDR1 SGDLS and CDR2 YYNGEE come from the germline V gene. V was trimmed by 4 bases and J by 2 bases, leaving 16 bases between them. The CDR3 is 16 amino acids. CDR3 residues: CASSPLGGFGNQPQHF. Written as DNA, the CDR3 is TGTGCCAGCAGCCCCCTCGGAGGCTTTGGCAATCAGCCCCAGCATTTT. Full variable domain (rest looked up from reference TRBV9 and TRBJ1-5): DSGVTQTPKHLITATGQRVTLRCSPRSGDLSVYWYQQSLDQGLQFLIQYYNGEERAKGNILERFSAQQFPDLHSELNLSSLELGDSALYFCASSPLGGFGNQPQHFGDGTRLSIL.

This clone was recorded only once. The V and J genes are TRBV7-2 and TRBJ2-5, with D maybe TRBD1 (6 bases). Germline loops: CDR1 SGHTA, CDR2 FQGNSA. The CDR3 extends over 13 amino acids. Trimming took off 3 bases at V and 5 bases at J, with 10 bases between the two ends. The CDR3 loop is CASSLNREETQYF. CDR3 DNA: TGTGCCAGCAGCTTGAACAGGGAGGAGACCCAGTACTTC.

This clone was recorded many times. V usage is TRBV5-6 and J usage is TRBJ2-5; D may be TRBD2 (7 bases). CDR1 and CDR2 (germline): SGHDT, YYEEEE. V gave up 4 bases and J gave up 5 bases, with 18 bases separating them. The CDR3 spans 15 residues. The CDR3 here is CASSPLAGAAETQYF. The CDR3 nucleotides read TGTGCCAGCAGCCCGTTGGCGGGGGCGGCGGAGACCCAGTACTTC.

The chain employs TRBV28 and TRBJ2-5, with D perhaps matching TRBD1 (5 bases). Germline CDR1 reads MDHEN; CDR2 reads SYDVKM. V shed 6 bases and J shed 1 base, with 15 bases lying between them. CDR3 length equals 15 residues. The CDR3 DNA reads TGTGCCAGCAGGACAGAAGATTACTCCCAAGAGACCCAGTACTTC. Translating gives CASRTEDYSQETQYF.

The chain links TRBV18 to TRBJ1-6, with 7 bases that match TRBD1. The CDR3 spans 19 residues. Germline V lookup: CDR1 KGHSH, CDR2 LQKENI. Germline trimming cut 4 bases from V and 0 bases from J; bases unmatched to any gene: 12. CDR3 amino acids: CASSRAWDSTSSYNSPLHF. The CDR3 bases are TGTGCCAGCTCACGGGCGTGGGACAGCACTAGCTCCTATAATTCACCCCTCCACTTT. Using reference TRBV18 and TRBJ1-6 for the parts outside the CDR3, the full variable domain is NAGVMQNPRHLVRRRGQEARLRCSPMKGHSHVYWYRQLPEEGLKFMVYLQKENIIDESGMPKERFSAEFPKEGPSILRIQQVVRGDSAAYFCASSRAWDSTSSYNSPLHFGNGTRLTVT.